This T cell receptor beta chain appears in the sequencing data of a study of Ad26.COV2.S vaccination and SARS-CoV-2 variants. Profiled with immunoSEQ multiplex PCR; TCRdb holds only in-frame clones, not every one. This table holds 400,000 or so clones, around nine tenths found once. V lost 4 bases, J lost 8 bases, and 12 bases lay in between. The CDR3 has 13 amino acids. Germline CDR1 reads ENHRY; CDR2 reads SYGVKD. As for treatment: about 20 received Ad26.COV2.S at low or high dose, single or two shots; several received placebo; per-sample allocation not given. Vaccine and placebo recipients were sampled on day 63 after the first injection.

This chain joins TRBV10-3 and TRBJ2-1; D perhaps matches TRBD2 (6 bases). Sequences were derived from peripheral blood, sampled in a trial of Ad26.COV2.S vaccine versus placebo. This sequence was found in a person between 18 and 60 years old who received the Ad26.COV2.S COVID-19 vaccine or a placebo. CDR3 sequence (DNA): TGTGCCATCAGTGGAACTAGCAGCCATGAGCAGTTCTTC. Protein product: CAISGTSSHEQFF.